This entry lists 30 T cell receptor beta chains sequenced from one sample in a study of cytomegalovirus exposure and HLA in healthy donors. Sequenced by immunoSEQ multiplex PCR; TCRdb stores in-frame clones only, minus some. The sample carries more than 95,000 clones, around 90% recorded once. What was sequenced was PBMCs. Source of these receptors: a woman between 18 and 29 years old in good health and CMV-seronegative.

This chain links TRBV19 with TRBJ1-5; 7 nucleotides line up with TRBD1. With V trimmed by 3 bases and J by 3 bases, 14 bases remained unmatched. The CDR3 runs to 18 residues. The germline V gene encodes CDR1 LNHDA and CDR2 SQIVND (reference sequence). CDR3 sequence reads: CASSIVRGPLLFNQPQHF. In DNA form, the CDR3 reads TGTGCCAGTAGTATTGTGAGGGGGCCCTTGCTCTTCAATCAGCCCCAGCATTTT. Drawing the rest from reference TRBV19 and TRBJ1-5, the complete variable domain is DGGITQSPKYLFRKEGQNVTLSCEQNLNHDAMYWYRQDPGQGLRLIYYSQIVNDFQKGDIAEGYSVSREKKESFPLTVTSAQKNPTAFYLCASSIVRGPLLFNQPQHFGDGTRLSIL.

The chain has TRBV28 and TRBJ1-5; no firm D call. V was trimmed by 6 bases and J by 1 base, leaving 13 bases between them. The CDR3 loop spans 15 amino acids. From germline, CDR1 is MDHEN and CDR2 SYDVKM. This chain's CDR3 is CASSYYLSSNQPQHF. CDR3 coding DNA: TGTGCCAGCAGCTACTACCTCTCCAGCAATCAGCCCCAGCATTTT.

This clone has just one count. The rearrangement uses TRBV25-1 and TRBJ2-5; 8 bases fit TRBD2. Trimming at V came to 1 base and at J to 5 bases, leaving 6 bases not matched to a gene. CDR3 length equals 15 residues. The germline V gene encodes CDR1 MGHDK and CDR2 SYGVNS. The CDR3 is CASSEFGGAGETQYF. CDR3 nucleotides: TGTGCCAGCAGTGAATTCGGGGGGGCAGGGGAGACCCAGTACTTC. Based on the CDR3 plus reference TRBV25-1 and TRBJ2-5, the full variable domain is EADIYQTPRYLVIGTGKKITLECSQTMGHDKMYWYQQDPGMELHLIHYSYGVNSTEKGDLSSESTVSRIRTEHFPLTLESARPSHTSQYLCASSEFGGAGETQYFGPGTRLLVL.

V usage is TRBV19 and J usage is TRBJ2-2; 8 bases fit TRBD2. CDR3 size: 16 residues. Germline loops: CDR1 LNHDA, CDR2 SQIVND (reference sequence). V shed 4 bases and J 5 bases; nucleotides not matched to a gene: 9. This CDR3 reads CASSTGLAPGTGELFF. The CDR3 nucleotides read TGTGCCAGTAGTACTGGACTAGCCCCAGGGACCGGGGAGCTGTTTTTT. Supplemented by reference TRBV19 and TRBJ2-2, the full variable domain reads DGGITQSPKYLFRKEGQNVTLSCEQNLNHDAMYWYRQDPGQGLRLIYYSQIVNDFQKGDIAEGYSVSREKKESFPLTVTSAQKNPTAFYLCASSTGLAPGTGELFFGEGSRLTVL.

The rearrangement joins TRBV18 to TRBJ2-3; D may be TRBD1 (6 bases). Trimming removed 1 base from V and 1 base from J, with 15 bases in between. Looked up from germline, CDR1 is KGHSH and CDR2 is LQKENI. CDR3 size: 17 residues. The CDR3 loop is CASSPLSRTERTDTQYF. CDR3 sequence (DNA): TGTGCCAGCTCACCACTTAGCCGGACAGAACGCACAGATACGCAGTATTTT.

The chain carries TRBV4-2 and TRBJ1-2; D uncertain. The CDR3 contains 15 residues. V was trimmed by 1 base and J by 5 bases, leaving 14 bases between them. Germline V gene data show CDR1 as LGHNA and CDR2 as YNFKEQ. Here the CDR3 reads CASSQGEDREYGYTF. CDR3 in DNA: TGTGCCAGCAGCCAAGGGGAGGACCGGGAGTATGGCTACACCTTC.

This chain joins TRBV7-8 and TRBJ2-2; D possibly corresponds to TRBD2 (5 bases). The V end lost 4 bases, the J end lost 5 bases, and 17 bases lay between the germline ends. The CDR3 extends over 16 amino acids. Germline loops: CDR1 SGHVS, CDR2 FQNEAQ. This CDR3 reads CASSSQVARRTGELFF. CDR3 sequence (DNA): TGTGCCAGCAGCTCCCAGGTAGCCCGGAGGACCGGGGAGCTGTTTTTT. Variable domain in full (rest from reference TRBV7-8 and TRBJ2-2): GAGVSQSPRYKVAKRGQDVALRCDPISGHVSLFWYQQALGQGPEFLTYFQNEAQLDKSGLPSDRFFAERPEGSVSTLKIQRTQQEDSAVYLCASSSQVARRTGELFFGEGSRLTVL.

The CDR3 is CASSQDSIANTEAFF. CDR3 DNA: TGCGCCAGCAGCCAAGACTCCATAGCGAACACTGAAGCTTTCTTT. J is TRBJ1-1 and V is TRBV4-3; D gene unclear. The CDR3 extends over 15 amino acids. V lost 0 bases and J lost 1, with 9 bases in between. Germline CDR1 is LGHNA and CDR2 is YSLEER.

The chain links TRBV28 to TRBJ2-3; 13 nucleotides match TRBD2. CDR1 is MDHEN, CDR2 SYDVKM, per germline. V lost 7 bases, J lost 3 bases, and 10 bases stayed unmatched. This CDR3 contains 17 residues. For the CDR3, the DNA is TGTGCCAGCACTCGAAGGCGACTAGCGGGAGGAACAGATACGCAGTATTTT. Protein sequence: CASTRRRLAGGTDTQYF.

The V gene is TRBV7-6, the J gene TRBJ2-5; D is uncertain. The CDR3 sequence is 14 residues long. V lost 3 bases to trimming and J lost 2 bases, with 10 bases between them. Germline V gives CDR1 SGHVS, CDR2 FNYEAQ. In DNA, the CDR3 is TGTGCCAGCAGCTTTGGTGCGGAACAAGAGACCCAGTACTTC. It yields the protein CASSFGAEQETQYF.

The V and J genes are TRBV4-1 and TRBJ2-3; TRBD2 matches at 7 bases. Germline V gene lookup returns CDR1 MGHRA and CDR2 YSYEKL. The length of the CDR3 is 16 residues. V trimming: 4 bases; J trimming: 1 base; junction bases outside the gene matches: 8. The chain's CDR3 is CASSPRLAGGTDTQYF. The DNA for the CDR3 is TGCGCCAGCAGCCCGAGATTAGCGGGCGGCACAGATACGCAGTATTTT.

This clone appeared a single time. The V gene is TRBV6-5, the J gene TRBJ2-2; D may be TRBD1 (6 bases). Germline lookup yields CDR1 MNHEY and CDR2 SVGAGI. Trimming stripped 0 bases from V and 3 bases from J, with 8 bases between. The CDR3 sequence is 15 residues long. The CDR3 region is CASSYSGGDTGELFF. The CDR3 DNA follows: TGTGCCAGCAGTTACTCAGGGGGAGACACCGGGGAGCTGTTTTTT.

This rearrangement joins TRBV19 to TRBJ1-2; maybe TRBD1 (5 bases). Trimming shortened V by 4 bases and J by 3 bases, and 21 bases separated the two germline ends. This CDR3 has 17 amino acids. CDR1 is LNHDA and CDR2 is SQIVND in the germline V gene (reference sequence). The CDR3 region is CASSTMRDSRRDYGYTF. As DNA, the CDR3 is TGTGCCAGTAGTACAATGCGGGACTCCAGAAGAGACTATGGCTACACCTTC.

This clone showed up just a few times. The rearrangement uses TRBV28 and TRBJ2-7; a possible D gene is TRBD1 (6 bases). With 5 bases removed from V and 4 bases from J, the gap between germline ends came to 21 bases. Looked up from germline, CDR1 is MDHEN and CDR2 is SYDVKM. This CDR3 contains 16 residues. CDR3 nucleotides: TGTGCCAGCAGTCCTAATACTTGGACAGCCCAGTACGAGCAGTACTTC. Its protein product is CASSPNTWTAQYEQYF.

The CDR3 loop reads CASSQEFLAGGPNEQYF. The CDR3 DNA is TGCGCCAGCAGCCAAGAGTTTCTAGCGGGAGGGCCAAACGAGCAGTACTTC. The chain employs TRBV4-3 and TRBJ2-7; 12 bases match TRBD2. This CDR3 comprises 17 residues. Germline trimming cut 0 bases from V and 5 bases from J; bases unmatched to any gene: 8. The germline V gene has CDR1 LGHNA and CDR2 YSLEER.

The chain recombines TRBV5-1 with TRBJ1-3; D not resolved. Germline CDR1 reads SGHRS; CDR2 reads YFSETQ. The CDR3 covers 13 residues. Trimming removed 4 bases at V and 4 bases at J, with 9 bases between. CDR3 protein: CASSPGSGNTIYF. In DNA, the CDR3 is TGCGCCAGCAGCCCGGGATCGGGAAACACCATATATTTT.

On this clone: The same CDR3 is also encoded by other DNA sequences in this sample. V and J are TRBV30 and TRBJ2-5; TRBD2 aligns across 8 bases. V trimming: 2 bases; J trimming: 5 bases; junction bases outside the gene matches: 1. The CDR3 has 12 residues. Per the germline V gene, CDR1 is GTSNPN and CDR2 is SVGIG (reference sequence). The CDR3: CAWSSGGETQYF. CDR3 sequence (DNA): TGTGCCTGGAGTTCGGGAGGGGAGACCCAGTACTTC.

This clone was recorded only once. This rearrangement joins TRBV27 to TRBJ1-2, with TRBD1 matching over 10 bases. The CDR3 length is 18 residues. Trimming removed 6 bases from V and 2 bases from J; junction bases left unmatched: 15. Germline CDR1 reads MNHEY; CDR2 reads SMNVEV (reference sequence). This CDR3 is CASRPRGTGVLRNYGYTF. The CDR3 DNA follows: TGTGCCAGCAGGCCTAGGGGGACAGGGGTGCTAAGAAACTATGGCTACACCTTC.

This chain uses TRBV5-8 with TRBJ1-2, with 8 bases matching TRBD1. CDR3 length: 13 amino acids. CDR1 and CDR2 (germline): SGHTS, YDEGEE. With 0 bases clipped from V and 5 bases from J, the junction kept 0 bases outside the gene matches. The CDR3 region has the DNA TGTGCCAGCAGCTTGGACAGGGGGTATGGCTACACCTTC. Its translation is CASSLDRGYGYTF.

V and J are TRBV15 and TRBJ2-5; 9 bases are a match to TRBD2. The germline CDR1 and CDR2 sequences are LNHNV and YYDKDF (reference sequence). After removal of 1 base from V and 5 bases from J, the junction contained 2 bases not matched to a gene. There are 14 residues in the CDR3. DNA for the CDR3: TGTGCCACCAGCAGAGTGGCGGGAGGGGAGACCCAGTACTTC. Translating gives CATSRVAGGETQYF.

The rearrangement links TRBV7-3 to TRBJ1-2, with D possibly being TRBD1 (5 bases). This CDR3 region has 14 residues. In germline, CDR1 is SGHTA, CDR2 FQGTGA. Trimming stripped 5 bases from V and 5 bases from J, with 15 bases between. The CDR3 protein is CASSPMGEGYGYTF. In DNA form, the CDR3 reads TGTGCCAGCAGCCCCATGGGGGAGGGATATGGCTACACCTTC.

The chain employs TRBV13 and TRBJ2-1; 10 nucleotides agree with TRBD2. The V segment lost 1 base and the J segment 0 bases; nucleotides outside the gene matches: 12. CDR1 PRHDT and CDR2 FYEKMQ come from the germline V gene (reference sequence). The CDR3 extends over 20 amino acids. The DNA for the CDR3 is TGTGCCAGCAGCTTAGCGTCCATGAGCGGGAGGGGGTCCTCCTACAATGAGCAGTTCTTC. Protein: CASSLASMSGRGSSYNEQFF.

The chain links TRBV19 to TRBJ1-6, with D perhaps matching TRBD1 (5 bases). Germline-derived CDR1 and CDR2 are LNHDA and SQIVND (reference sequence). V lost 6 bases and J 7 bases, leaving 16 bases between the germline ends. The CDR3 sequence is 15 residues long. CDR3 residues: CASSQGVLNNSPLHF. The CDR3 DNA is TGTGCCAGTAGCCAGGGTGTTCTAAACAATTCACCCCTCCACTTT.

V usage is TRBV7-9 and J usage is TRBJ2-2, with 11 bases lining up with TRBD1. Per the germline V gene, CDR1 is SEHNR and CDR2 is FQNEAQ (reference sequence). Unmatched junction bases numbered 1, after V lost 4 bases and J lost 0 bases. The length of the CDR3 is 16 residues. CDR3 nucleotides: TGTGCCAGCAGCTCGGGACAGGGGGCGAACACCGGGGAGCTGTTTTTT. Translated: CASSSGQGANTGELFF.

The V call is TRBV28, the J call TRBJ2-1; TRBD2 matches 8 bases. Germline values: CDR1 MDHEN, CDR2 SYDVKM. Trimming removed 6 bases from V and 3 bases from J; junction bases left unmatched: 13. This CDR3 has 17 residues. For the CDR3, the DNA is TGTGCCAGCAGCGACCCCAATAGCGGGACCTTCTACAATGAGCAGTTCTTC. This codes for CASSDPNSGTFYNEQFF.

The chain employs TRBV6-1 and TRBJ2-2; 13 bases align to TRBD2. Germline V lookup: CDR1 MNHNS, CDR2 SASEGT. CDR3 length equals 18 residues. V was pared by 2 bases and J by 1 base, with 4 bases of the junction left unmatched. CDR3 coding DNA: TGTGCCAGCAGTGAATTGGGACTAGCGGGAAAGAACACCGGGGAGCTGTTTTTT. Translated: CASSELGLAGKNTGELFF.

The CDR3: CASSVAPGGEYEQYF. The CDR3 bases are TGTGCCAGCAGCGTAGCTCCAGGGGGCGAATACGAGCAGTACTTC. V and J are TRBV9 and TRBJ2-7; 8 positions match TRBD1. The ends lost 0 bases at V and 4 bases at J; junction bases unmatched: 6. Germline V CDR1 and CDR2: SGDLS, YYNGEE. This CDR3 contains 15 residues.

CDR3 protein: CASRLVVRTACEQYF. In nucleotides, the CDR3 is TGTGCAAGTCGCTTAGTGGTCAGAACAGCTTGCGAGCAGTACTTC. The rearrangement links TRBV12-2 to TRBJ2-7; the DNA was not compared with TRBD1, the D call given in the table. TRBV12-2 is termed a pseudogene. CDR3 length: 15 residues.

This clone was recorded only once. This chain uses TRBV5-8 with TRBJ2-7; a possible D gene is TRBD2 (5 bases). Trimming shortened V by 4 bases and J by 5 bases, and 22 bases separated the two germline ends. The V gene's germline CDR1 is SGHTS and CDR2 YDEGEE. The CDR3 loop spans 16 amino acids. CDR3 nucleotides: TGTGCCAGCAGCCGTCCGACCCCCCGGGGAGTGGACGAGCAGTACTTC. It encodes CASSRPTPRGVDEQYF.

This chain joins TRBV4-3 and TRBJ1-1; D uncertain. CDR1 LGHNA and CDR2 YSLEER come from the germline V gene. V lost 4 bases and J 0 bases, leaving 6 bases between the germline ends. CDR3 length: 13 amino acids. The CDR3 nucleotides read TGCGCCAGCAGCCGGGCAATGAACACTGAAGCTTTCTTT. Translated, it gives CASSRAMNTEAFF.